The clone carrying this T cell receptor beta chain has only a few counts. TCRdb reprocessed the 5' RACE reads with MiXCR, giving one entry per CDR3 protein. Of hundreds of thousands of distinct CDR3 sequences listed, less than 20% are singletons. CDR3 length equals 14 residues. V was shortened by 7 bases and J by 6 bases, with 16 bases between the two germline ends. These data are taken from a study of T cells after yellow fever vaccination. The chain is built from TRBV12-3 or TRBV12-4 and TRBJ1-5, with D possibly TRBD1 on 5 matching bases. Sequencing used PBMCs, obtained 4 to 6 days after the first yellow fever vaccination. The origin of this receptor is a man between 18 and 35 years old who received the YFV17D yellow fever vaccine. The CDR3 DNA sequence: TGTGCCAGCACCCCTTGGGGGGGTGGTCAGCCCCAGCATTTT. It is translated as CASTPWGGGQPQHF.